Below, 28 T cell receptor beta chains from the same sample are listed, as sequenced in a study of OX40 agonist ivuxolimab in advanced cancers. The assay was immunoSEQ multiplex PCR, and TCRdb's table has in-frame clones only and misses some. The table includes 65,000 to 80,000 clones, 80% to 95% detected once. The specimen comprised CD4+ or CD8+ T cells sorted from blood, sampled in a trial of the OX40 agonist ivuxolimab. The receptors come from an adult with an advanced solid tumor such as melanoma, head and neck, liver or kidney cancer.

The CDR3: CASSLMTELGNEQYF. The DNA of the CDR3 is TGTGCCAGCAGCTTGATGACGGAATTAGGGAACGAGCAGTACTTC. This rearrangement joins TRBV5-6 to TRBJ2-7; the D is unclear. Germline loops: CDR1 SGHDT, CDR2 YYEEEE. CDR3 length: 15 residues. Trimming cost V 1 base and J 5 bases, with 16 bases left between them.

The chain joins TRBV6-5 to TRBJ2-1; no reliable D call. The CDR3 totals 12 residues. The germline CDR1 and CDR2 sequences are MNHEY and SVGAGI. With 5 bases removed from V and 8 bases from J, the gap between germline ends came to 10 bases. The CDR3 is CASSPGRHEQFF. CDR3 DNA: TGTGCCAGCAGTCCCGGACGGCATGAGCAGTTCTTC.

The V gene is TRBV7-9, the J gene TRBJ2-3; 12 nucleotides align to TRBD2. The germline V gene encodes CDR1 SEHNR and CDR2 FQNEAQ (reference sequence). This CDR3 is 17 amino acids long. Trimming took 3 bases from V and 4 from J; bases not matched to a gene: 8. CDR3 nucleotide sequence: TGTGCCAGCAGCTTGGGCCCTAGCGGGGGGGCCGCAGATACGCAGTATTTT. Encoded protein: CASSLGPSGGAADTQYF.

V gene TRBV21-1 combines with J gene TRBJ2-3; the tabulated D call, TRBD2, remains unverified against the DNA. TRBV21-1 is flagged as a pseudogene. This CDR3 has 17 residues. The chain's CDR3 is CASSLETSPPSTDTQYF. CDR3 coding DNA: TGTGCCAGCAGCTTGGAGACTAGTCCCCCTAGCACAGATACGCAGTATTTT.

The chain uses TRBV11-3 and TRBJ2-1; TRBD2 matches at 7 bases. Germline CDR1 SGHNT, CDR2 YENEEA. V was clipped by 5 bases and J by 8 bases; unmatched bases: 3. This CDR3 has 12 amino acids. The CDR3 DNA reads TGTGCCAGCAGCGGGGAGGGGCATGAGCAGTTCTTC. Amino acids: CASSGEGHEQFF. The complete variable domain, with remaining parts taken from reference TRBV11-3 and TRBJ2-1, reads EAGVVQSPRYKIIEKKQPVAFWCNPISGHNTLYWYLQNLGQGPELLIRYENEEAVDDSQLPKDRFSAERLKGVDSTLKIQPAELGDSAVYLCASSGEGHEQFFGPGTRLTVL.

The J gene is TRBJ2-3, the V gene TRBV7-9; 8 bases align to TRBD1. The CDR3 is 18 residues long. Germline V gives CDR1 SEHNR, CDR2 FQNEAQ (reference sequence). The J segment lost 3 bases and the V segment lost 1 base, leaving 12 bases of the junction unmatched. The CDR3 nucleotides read TGTGCCAGCAGCTTAGACCCCTCGACAGGGGTTGGGACAGATACGCAGTATTTT. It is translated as CASSLDPSTGVGTDTQYF.

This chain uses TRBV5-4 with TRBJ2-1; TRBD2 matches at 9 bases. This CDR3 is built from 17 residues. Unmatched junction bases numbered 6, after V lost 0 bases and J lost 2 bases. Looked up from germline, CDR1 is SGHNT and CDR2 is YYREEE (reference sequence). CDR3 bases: TGTGCCAGCAGCTTGGCCGGGGCGGGGGGGCCCTACAATGAGCAGTTCTTC. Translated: CASSLAGAGGPYNEQFF.

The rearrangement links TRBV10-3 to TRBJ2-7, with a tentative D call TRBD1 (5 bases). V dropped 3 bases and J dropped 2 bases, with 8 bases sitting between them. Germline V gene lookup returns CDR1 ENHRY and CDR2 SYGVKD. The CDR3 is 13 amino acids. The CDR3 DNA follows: TGTGCCATCAGTGACAGGGCCGCCTACGAGCAGTACTTC. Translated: CAISDRAAYEQYF.

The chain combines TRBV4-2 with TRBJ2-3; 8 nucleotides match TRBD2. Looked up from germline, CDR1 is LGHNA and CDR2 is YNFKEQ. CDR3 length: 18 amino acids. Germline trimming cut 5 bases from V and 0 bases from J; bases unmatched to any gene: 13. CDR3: CASSTGVPGTSSTDTQYF. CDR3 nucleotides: TGTGCCAGCAGCACTGGGGTACCCGGGACTAGTAGCACAGATACGCAGTATTTT.

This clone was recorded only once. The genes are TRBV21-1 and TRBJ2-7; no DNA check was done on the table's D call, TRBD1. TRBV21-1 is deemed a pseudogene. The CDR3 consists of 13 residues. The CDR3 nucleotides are TGTGCCAGTTACCAACAGGGGGCGGGAGAGCAGTACTTC. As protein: CASYQQGAGEQYF.

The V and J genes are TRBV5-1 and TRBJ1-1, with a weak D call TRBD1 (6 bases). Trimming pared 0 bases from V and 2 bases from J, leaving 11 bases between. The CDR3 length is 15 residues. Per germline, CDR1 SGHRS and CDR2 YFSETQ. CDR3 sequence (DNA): TGCGCCAGCAGCTTGGCCCCAGGGACAAACACTGAAGCTTTCTTT. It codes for CASSLAPGTNTEAFF.

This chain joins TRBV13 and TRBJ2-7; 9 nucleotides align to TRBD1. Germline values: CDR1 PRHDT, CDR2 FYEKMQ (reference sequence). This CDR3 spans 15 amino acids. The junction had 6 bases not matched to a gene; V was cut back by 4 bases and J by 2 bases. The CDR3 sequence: CASSSRDRATYEQYF. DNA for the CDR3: TGTGCCAGCAGCTCCCGGGACAGGGCTACCTACGAGCAGTACTTC.

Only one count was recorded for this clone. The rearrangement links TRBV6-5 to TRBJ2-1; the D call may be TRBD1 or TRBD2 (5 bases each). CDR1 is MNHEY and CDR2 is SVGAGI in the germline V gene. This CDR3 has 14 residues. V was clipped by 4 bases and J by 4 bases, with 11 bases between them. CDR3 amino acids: CASSSSGPYNEQFF. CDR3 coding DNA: TGTGCCAGCAGTTCCTCGGGACCGTACAATGAGCAGTTCTTC.

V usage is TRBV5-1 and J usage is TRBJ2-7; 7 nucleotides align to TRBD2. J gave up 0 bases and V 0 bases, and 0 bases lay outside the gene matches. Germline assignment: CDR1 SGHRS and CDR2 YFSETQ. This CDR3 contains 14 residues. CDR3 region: CASSLGGGSYEQYF. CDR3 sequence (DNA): TGCGCCAGCAGCTTGGGCGGGGGCTCCTACGAGCAGTACTTC. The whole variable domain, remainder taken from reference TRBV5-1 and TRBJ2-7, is KAGVTQTPRYLIKTRGQQVTLSCSPISGHRSVSWYQQTPGQGLQFLFEYFSETQRNKGNFPGRFSGRQFSNSRSEMNVSTLELGDSALYLCASSLGGGSYEQYFGPGTRLTVT.

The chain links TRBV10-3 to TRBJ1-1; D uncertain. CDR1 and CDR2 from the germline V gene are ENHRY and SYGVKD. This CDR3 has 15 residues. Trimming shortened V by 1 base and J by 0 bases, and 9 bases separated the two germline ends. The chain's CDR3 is CAISELWELNTEAFF. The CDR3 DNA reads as TGTGCCATCAGTGAGTTGTGGGAGCTGAACACTGAAGCTTTCTTT.

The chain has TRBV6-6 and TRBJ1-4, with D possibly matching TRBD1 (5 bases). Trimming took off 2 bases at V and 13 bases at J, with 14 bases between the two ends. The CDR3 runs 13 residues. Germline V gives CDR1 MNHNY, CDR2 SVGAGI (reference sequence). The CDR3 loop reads CASSYGGAQGLFF. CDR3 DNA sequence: TGTGCCAGCAGTTACGGGGGAGCTCAAGGACTGTTTTTT.

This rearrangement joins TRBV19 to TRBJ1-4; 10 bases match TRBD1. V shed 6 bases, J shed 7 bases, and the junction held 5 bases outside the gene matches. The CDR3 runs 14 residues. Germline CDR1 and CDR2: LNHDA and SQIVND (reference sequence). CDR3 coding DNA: TGTGCCAGTAGGACAGGGGGCGCGAGTGAAAAACTGTTTTTT. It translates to CASRTGGASEKLFF.

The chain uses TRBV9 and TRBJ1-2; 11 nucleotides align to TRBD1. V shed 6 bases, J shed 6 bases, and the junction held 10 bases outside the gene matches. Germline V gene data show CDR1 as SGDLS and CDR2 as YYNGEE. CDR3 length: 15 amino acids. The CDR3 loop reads CASTQGGQGADGYTF. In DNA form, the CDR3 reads TGTGCCAGCACCCAGGGAGGACAGGGGGCTGATGGCTACACCTTC. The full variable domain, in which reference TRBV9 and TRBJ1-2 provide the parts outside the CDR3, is DSGVTQTPKHLITATGQRVTLRCSPRSGDLSVYWYQQSLDQGLQFLIQYYNGEERAKGNILERFSAQQFPDLHSELNLSSLELGDSALYFCASTQGGQGADGYTFGSGTRLTVV.

The CDR3 region is CASSAVGLVVHYGYTF. In nucleotides, the CDR3 is TGTGCCAGCAGCGCGGTGGGATTAGTGGTCCATTATGGCTACACCTTC. V and J are TRBV7-9 and TRBJ1-2, with D unresolved. Germline loops: CDR1 SEHNR, CDR2 FQNEAQ (reference sequence). CDR3 length: 16 residues. Trimming took 5 bases from V and 5 from J, leaving 21 bases between them. Full variable domain (missing parts from reference TRBV7-9 and TRBJ1-2): DTGVSQNPRHKITKRGQNVTFRCDPISEHNRLYWYRQTLGQGPEFLTYFQNEAQLEKSRLLSDRFSAERPKGSFSTLEIQRTEQGDSAMYLCASSAVGLVVHYGYTFGSGTRLTVV.

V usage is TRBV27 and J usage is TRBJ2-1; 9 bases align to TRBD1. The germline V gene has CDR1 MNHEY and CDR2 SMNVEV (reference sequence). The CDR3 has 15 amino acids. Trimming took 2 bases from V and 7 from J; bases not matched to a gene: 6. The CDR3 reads CASSLTIQGANEQFF. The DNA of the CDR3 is TGTGCCAGCAGTTTAACAATACAGGGGGCGAATGAGCAGTTCTTC.

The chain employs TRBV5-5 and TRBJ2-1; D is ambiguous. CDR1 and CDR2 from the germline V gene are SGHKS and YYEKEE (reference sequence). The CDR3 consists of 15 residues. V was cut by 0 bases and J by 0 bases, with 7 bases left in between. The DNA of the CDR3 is TGTGCCAGCAGCTTGGCCGCAGGCTCCTACAATGAGCAGTTCTTC. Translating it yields CASSLAAGSYNEQFF.

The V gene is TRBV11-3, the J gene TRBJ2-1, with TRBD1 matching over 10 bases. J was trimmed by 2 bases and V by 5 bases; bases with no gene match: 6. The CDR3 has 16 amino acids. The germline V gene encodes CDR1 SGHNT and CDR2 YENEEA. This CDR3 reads CASSARQGAAYNEQFF. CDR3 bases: TGTGCCAGCAGCGCCAGACAGGGGGCAGCCTACAATGAGCAGTTCTTC.

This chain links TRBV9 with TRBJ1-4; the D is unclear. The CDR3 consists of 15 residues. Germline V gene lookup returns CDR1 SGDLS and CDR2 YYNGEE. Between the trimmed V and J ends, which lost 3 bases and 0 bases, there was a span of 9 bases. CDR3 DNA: TGTGCCAGCAGCGCTTCGGATTCAACTAATGAAAAACTGTTTTTT. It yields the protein CASSASDSTNEKLFF.

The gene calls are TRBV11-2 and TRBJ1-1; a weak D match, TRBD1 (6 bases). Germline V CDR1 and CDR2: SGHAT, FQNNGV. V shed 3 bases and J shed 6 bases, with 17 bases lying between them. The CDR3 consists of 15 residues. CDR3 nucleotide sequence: TGTGCCAGCAGCTTTCCTCTCAGGGGAGGTGCTGAAGCTTTCTTT. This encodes CASSFPLRGGAEAFF.

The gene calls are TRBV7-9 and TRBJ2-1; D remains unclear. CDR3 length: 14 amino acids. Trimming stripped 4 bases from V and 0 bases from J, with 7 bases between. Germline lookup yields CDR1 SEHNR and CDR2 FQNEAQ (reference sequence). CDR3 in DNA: TGTGCCAGCAGCTCGACAAGCTCCTACAATGAGCAGTTCTTC. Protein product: CASSSTSSYNEQFF.

The CDR3 sequence: CASSETGINEQFF. The CDR3 DNA reads TGTGCCAGCAGTGAAACAGGGATTAATGAGCAGTTCTTC. This chain joins TRBV25-1 and TRBJ2-1, with TRBD1 as a possible D gene (6 bases). The V and J ends lost 2 bases and 7 bases respectively, with 9 bases between them. Germline values: CDR1 MGHDK, CDR2 SYGVNS. The CDR3 totals 13 residues.

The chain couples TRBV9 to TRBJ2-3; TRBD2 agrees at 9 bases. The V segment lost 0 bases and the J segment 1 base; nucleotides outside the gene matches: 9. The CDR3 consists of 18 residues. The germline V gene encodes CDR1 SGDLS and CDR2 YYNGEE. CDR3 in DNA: TGTGCCAGCAGCGTAGGTCTAGCGGGGCAATGGGGCACAGATACGCAGTATTTT. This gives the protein CASSVGLAGQWGTDTQYF.

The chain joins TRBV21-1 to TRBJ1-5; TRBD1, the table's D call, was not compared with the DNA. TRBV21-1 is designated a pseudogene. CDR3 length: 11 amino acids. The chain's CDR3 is CEGGVRQPQHF. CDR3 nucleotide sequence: TGTGAAGGGGGCGTGAGACAGCCCCAGCATTTT.